This T cell receptor beta chain was captured by sequencing in a study of T cell responses to AZD1222 COVID-19 vaccine (dated by TCRdb to about 2021). The study in broad terms: TCR sequencing was performed for over 230 trial participants, of whom 200 to 210 were given two doses of AZD1222 and approximately 26 were given two doses of MenACWY control vaccine. Trial participants were enrolled by age into subgroups of 18-55, 56-69 and 70-plus years, and 148, 28 and 57 TCR-sequenced participants, respectively, were included in these subgroups.

The CDR3 holds 14 amino acids from the cysteine to the phenylalanine. Left in the record is the CDR3 DNA by itself, 42 bases read in frame from the first base. CDR1 and CDR2, per the germline V gene (reference sequence), are SEHNR and FQNEAQ. V is reduced by 0 bases and J by 0 bases, leaving a spacing of 6 bases between them. The CDR3 regions of human TCRbeta chains were subjected to immunosequencing. The authors' analysis ran thus. TCRs in the repertoires were compared against a reference library of SARS-CoV-2-specific TCRs that had been generated with the MIRA antigen-specificity platform. Breadth was defined as the fraction of unique TCRs that were SARS-CoV-2-associated. Depth was defined as the fraction of total T cells that were SARS-CoV-2-associated. Using the MIRA data, each spike-specific TCR was mapped to the spike region that the TCR reacts to and placed in a CD4 or CD8 class. Log10-transformed breadth and depth values were compared by one-way ANOVA with Sidak's multiple comparisons tests. The immuneACCESS repertoire file appears here via TCRdb, limited to in-frame rearrangements. These files lack a portion of the clones; in checked studies, under half of the deficit traces to unresolved V genes, and the cause of the others is not known. That table supplies the V and J calls and clone size; D and trimming were determined from the DNA. The sample contains tens of thousands of clones, roughly 80% of them found a single time. The top ten hold over 3% of the sample.

This specimen's time point label, per the study, means: about 28 days (+/-7) after the second vaccine dose. Because spike-specific TCR depth and breadth did not differ between the two schedules, AZD1222 recipients who got a second dose at roughly 4 weeks were pooled with those who got a second dose at roughly 12 weeks. The vaccinee samples were drawn from two UK trials, COV001 and COV002, one of which was a single-blind randomized controlled phase 2/3 trial testing AZD1222 (ChAdOx1 nCoV-19) in healthy adults. Trial participant PBMC samples were collected at day 0 and day 28 after the second dose for TCRbeta chain sequencing. Beyond this particular receptor, the publication reports: After two AZD1222 doses, spike-specific TCR breadth and depth were significantly higher than at day 0 and than in MenACWY recipients. Only a handful of AZD1222 recipients were SARS-CoV-2 seropositive at baseline, limiting conclusions about previously exposed vaccinees. The vaccine-associated CD4 TCRs covered the entire spike protein, and the dominant responses fell in regions 160-218 and 743-854. In the small 56-69-year group, the increase in depth fell short of significance, most likely because of low power. Participants were mostly white British and included more females than males, and it was suggested by the authors that clonal diversity may have been underestimated. Reportedly, almost half of the unique spike-specific TCRs recognized epitopes lying outside the regions that are mutated in the B.1.351 and B.1.1.7 variants. Because no day 14 peak-response samples were available, the repertoires could be characterized only after the peak T cell response.

As for this clone: The antigen it binds to is not known. There are no base qualities to consult, and no much larger clone falls within one base.

This TCR derives from an adult who received the AZD1222 COVID-19 vaccine. This specimen was peripheral blood, taken 28 days after the second AZD1222 dose. The receptor chain draws on TRBV7-9 and TRBJ2-7, with no confidently assigned D gene. The bases read TGTGCCAGCAGCTTAGCCTTGCTCTCCTACGAGCAGTACTTC. Its product reads: CASSLALLSYEQYF.